Described below is a single TCR beta chain sequence and its context. Its target is not known. Systemic immunosuppression or a history of autoimmune disease excluded patients. This sample is part of a study of OX40 agonist ivuxolimab in advanced cancers. Study context: Patients in dose escalation had liver, melanoma, kidney or head and neck cancers.

General study points: Clonal expansion from baseline to week 6 occurred in both CD4+ and CD8+ T cells.

The table came from immunoSEQ multiplex PCR; TCRdb's copy has only in-frame clones and leaves some out. There are tens of thousands of clones in the sample; about 85% occur only once, and around 1.1% lies in the top ten. Trimming took off 5 bases at V and 9 bases at J, with 17 bases between the two ends. The V gene's germline CDR1 is LNHDA and CDR2 SQIVND (reference sequence). The CDR3 is made up of 14 amino acids. V is TRBV19 and J is TRBJ2-1; D not certain. The starting material was CD4+ or CD8+ T cells sorted from blood, obtained in a trial of the OX40 agonist ivuxolimab. This clonotype was sampled from an adult with an advanced solid tumor such as melanoma, head and neck, liver or kidney cancer. The CDR3 DNA follows: TGTGCCAGTAGTCGGGCTTTCCTAGGCAGTGAGCAGTTCTTC. Translated, it gives CASSRAFLGSEQFF.